This TCR beta chain stems from a study of cytomegalovirus exposure and HLA in healthy donors. Study results and limitations: Analysis was performed later, and it showed HLA-associated TCR beta chains to be more clonally expanded than equally common others.

13 Jbeta primers and 60 Vbeta primers were used for the PCR. Measured with immunoSEQ multiplex PCR; TCRdb has only the in-frame clones, and not every one. This repertoire comprises about 160,000 clones; its ten largest clones make up over 1%. On this clone: The antigen is undetermined.

The CDR3 loop spans 13 amino acids. V was trimmed by 3 bases and J by 8 bases, leaving 10 bases between them. CDR1 KGHSH and CDR2 LQKENI come from the germline V gene. The chain joins TRBV18 to TRBJ1-4, with TRBD1 as a possible D gene (5 bases). This clonotype was obtained from a woman aged 55-69 years in good health and CMV-seronegative. Sample: PBMCs. This CDR3 is CASSPMDKEKLFF. The CDR3 coding sequence is TGTGCCAGCTCACCCATGGACAAGGAAAAACTGTTTTTT.